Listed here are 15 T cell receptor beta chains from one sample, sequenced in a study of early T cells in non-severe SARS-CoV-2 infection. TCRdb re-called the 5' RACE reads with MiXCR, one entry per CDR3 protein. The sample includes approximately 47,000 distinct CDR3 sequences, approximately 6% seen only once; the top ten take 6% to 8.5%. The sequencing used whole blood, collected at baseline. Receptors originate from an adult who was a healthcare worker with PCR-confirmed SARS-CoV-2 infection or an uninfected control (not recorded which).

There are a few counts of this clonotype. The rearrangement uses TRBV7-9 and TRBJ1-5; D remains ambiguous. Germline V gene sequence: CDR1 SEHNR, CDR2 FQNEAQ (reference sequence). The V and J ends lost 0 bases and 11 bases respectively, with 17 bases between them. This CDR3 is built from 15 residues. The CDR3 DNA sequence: TGTGCCAGCAGCTTAGCGGGAGACCCACAAGTAGCCCAGCATTTT. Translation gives CASSLAGDPQVAQHF. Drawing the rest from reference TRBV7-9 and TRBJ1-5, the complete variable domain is DTGVSQNPRHKITKRGQNVTFRCDPISEHNRLYWYRQTLGQGPEFLTYFQNEAQLEKSRLLSDRFSAERPKGSFSTLEIQRTEQGDSAMYLCASSLAGDPQVAQHFGDGTRLSIL.

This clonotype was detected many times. The CDR3, as DNA: TGTGCCACCAGGCAGACAGGGGCGAATCAGCCCCAGCATTTT. Amino acids: CATRQTGANQPQHF. This chain uses TRBV24-1 with TRBJ1-5, with 8 bases lining up with TRBD1. CDR3 length: 14 residues. Trimming at V came to 7 bases and at J to 4 bases, leaving 5 bases not matched to a gene. The germline gives CDR1 KGHDR, CDR2 SFDVKD.

The CDR3 is CASSTGGNIQYF. The CDR3 nucleotides are TGTGCCAGTAGTACCGGAGGGAACATTCAGTACTTC. The chain employs TRBV19 and TRBJ2-4, with a possible D match to TRBD2 (6 bases). Germline V gene lookup returns CDR1 LNHDA and CDR2 SQIVND (reference sequence). This CDR3 has 12 amino acids. V was cut by 4 bases and J by 7 bases, with 8 bases left in between.

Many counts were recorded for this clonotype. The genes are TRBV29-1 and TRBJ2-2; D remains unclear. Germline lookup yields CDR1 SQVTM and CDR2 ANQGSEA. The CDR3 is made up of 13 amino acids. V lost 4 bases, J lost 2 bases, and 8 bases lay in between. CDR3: CSVVLHNTGELFF. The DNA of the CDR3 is TGCAGCGTTGTTCTACATAACACCGGGGAGCTGTTTTTT.

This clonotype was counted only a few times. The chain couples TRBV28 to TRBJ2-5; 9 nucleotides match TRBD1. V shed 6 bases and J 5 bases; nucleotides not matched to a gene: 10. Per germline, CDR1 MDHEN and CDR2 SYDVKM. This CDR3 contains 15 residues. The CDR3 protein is CASSSGTGYLETQYF. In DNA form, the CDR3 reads TGTGCCAGCAGCTCCGGGACAGGGTATCTGGAGACCCAGTACTTC.

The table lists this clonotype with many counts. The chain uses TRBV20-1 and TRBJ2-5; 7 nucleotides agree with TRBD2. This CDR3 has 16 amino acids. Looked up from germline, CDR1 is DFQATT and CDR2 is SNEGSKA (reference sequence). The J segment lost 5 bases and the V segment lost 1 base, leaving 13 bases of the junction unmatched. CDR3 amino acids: CSARVWLGGRGETQYF. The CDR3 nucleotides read TGCAGTGCTAGAGTCTGGTTAGGCGGGAGAGGGGAGACCCAGTACTTC.

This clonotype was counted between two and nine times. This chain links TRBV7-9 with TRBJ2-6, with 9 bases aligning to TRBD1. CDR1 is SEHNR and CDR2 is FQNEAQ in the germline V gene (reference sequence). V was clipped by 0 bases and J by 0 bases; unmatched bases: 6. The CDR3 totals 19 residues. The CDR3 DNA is TGTGCCAGCAGCTTAGCCCTAACAGGGGGCAGCTCTGGGGCCAACGTCCTGACTTTC. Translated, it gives CASSLALTGGSSGANVLTF.

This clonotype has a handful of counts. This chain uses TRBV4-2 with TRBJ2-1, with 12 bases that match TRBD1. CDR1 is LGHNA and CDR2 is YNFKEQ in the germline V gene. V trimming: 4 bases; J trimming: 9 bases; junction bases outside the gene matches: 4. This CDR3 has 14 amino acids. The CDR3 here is CASSRDRGQGEQFF. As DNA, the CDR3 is TGTGCCAGCAGCCGGGACAGGGGGCAGGGTGAGCAGTTCTTC.

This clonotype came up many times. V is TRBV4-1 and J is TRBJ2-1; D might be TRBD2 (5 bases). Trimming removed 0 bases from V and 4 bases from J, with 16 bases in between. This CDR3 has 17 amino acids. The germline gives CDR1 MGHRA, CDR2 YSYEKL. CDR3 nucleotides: TGCGCCAGCAGCCAAGAAATGCGCAGCTCGGGGTACAATGAGCAGTTCTTC. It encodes CASSQEMRSSGYNEQFF.

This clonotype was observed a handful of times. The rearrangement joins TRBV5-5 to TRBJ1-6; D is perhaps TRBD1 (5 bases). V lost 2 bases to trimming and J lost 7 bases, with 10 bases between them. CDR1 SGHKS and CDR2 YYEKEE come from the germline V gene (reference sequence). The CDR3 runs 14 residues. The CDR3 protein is CASSFRDNNSPLHF. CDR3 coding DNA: TGTGCCAGCAGCTTCAGGGATAACAATTCACCCCTCCACTTT.

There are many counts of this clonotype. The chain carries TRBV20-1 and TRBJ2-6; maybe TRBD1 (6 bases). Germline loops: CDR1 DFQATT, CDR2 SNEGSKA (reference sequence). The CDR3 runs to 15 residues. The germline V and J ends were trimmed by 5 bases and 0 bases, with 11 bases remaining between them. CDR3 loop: CSAATGFSGANVLTF. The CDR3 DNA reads TGCAGTGCTGCAACAGGGTTCTCTGGGGCCAACGTCCTGACTTTC.

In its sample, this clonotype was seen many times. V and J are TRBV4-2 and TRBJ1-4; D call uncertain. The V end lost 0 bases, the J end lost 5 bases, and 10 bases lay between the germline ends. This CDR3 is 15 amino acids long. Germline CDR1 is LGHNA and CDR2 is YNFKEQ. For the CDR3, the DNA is TGTGCCAGCAGCCAAGAATCCGTGTTCAATGAAAAACTGTTTTTT. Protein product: CASSQESVFNEKLFF.

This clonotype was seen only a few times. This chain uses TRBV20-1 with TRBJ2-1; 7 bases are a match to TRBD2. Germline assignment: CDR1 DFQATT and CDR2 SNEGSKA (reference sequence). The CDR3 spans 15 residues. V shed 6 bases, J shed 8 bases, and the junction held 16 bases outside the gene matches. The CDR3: CSAPLGSSGPDEQFF. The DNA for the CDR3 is TGCAGTGCCCCTCTAGGCTCTAGCGGCCCCGATGAGCAGTTCTTC.

DNA of the CDR3: TGCAGTGCTAGCCCCTTTAGCGGGGCAACCTACAATGAGCAGTTCTTC. Translation gives CSASPFSGATYNEQFF. V gene TRBV20-1 combines with J gene TRBJ2-1; 8 nucleotides align to TRBD2. This CDR3 spans 16 amino acids. The trim removed 3 bases at V and 2 bases at J, leaving 9 bases unmatched. Looked up from germline, CDR1 is DFQATT and CDR2 is SNEGSKA (reference sequence).

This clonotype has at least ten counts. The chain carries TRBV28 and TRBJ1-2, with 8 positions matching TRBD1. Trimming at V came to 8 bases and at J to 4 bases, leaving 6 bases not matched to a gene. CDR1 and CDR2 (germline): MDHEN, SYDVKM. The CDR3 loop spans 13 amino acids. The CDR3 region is CASEGTGLYGYTF. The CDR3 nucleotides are TGTGCCAGCGAGGGGACAGGACTCTATGGCTACACCTTC.